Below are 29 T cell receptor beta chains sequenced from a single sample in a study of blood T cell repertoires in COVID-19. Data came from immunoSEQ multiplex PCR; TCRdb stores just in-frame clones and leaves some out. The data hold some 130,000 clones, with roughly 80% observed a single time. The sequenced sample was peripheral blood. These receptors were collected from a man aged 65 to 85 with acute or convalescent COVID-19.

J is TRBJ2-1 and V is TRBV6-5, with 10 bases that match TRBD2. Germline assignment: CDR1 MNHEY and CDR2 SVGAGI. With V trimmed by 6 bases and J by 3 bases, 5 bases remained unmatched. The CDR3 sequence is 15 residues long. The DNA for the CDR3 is TGTGCCAGCAGACACGCTAGCGGGGGCTACAATGAGCAGTTCTTC. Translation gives CASRHASGGYNEQFF.

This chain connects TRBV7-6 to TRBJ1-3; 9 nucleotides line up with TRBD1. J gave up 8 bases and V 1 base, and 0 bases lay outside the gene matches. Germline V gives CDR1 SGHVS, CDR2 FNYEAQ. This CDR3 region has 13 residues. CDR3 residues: CASSLGQGDTIYF. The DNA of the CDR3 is TGTGCCAGCAGCTTAGGACAGGGGGACACCATATATTTT.

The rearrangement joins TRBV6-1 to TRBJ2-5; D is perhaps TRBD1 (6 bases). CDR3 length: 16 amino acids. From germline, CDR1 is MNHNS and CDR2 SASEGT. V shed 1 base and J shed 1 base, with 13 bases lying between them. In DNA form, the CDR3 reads TGTGCCAGCAGTGAAGAATACAGGGTGAGCCAAGAGACCCAGTACTTC. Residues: CASSEEYRVSQETQYF.

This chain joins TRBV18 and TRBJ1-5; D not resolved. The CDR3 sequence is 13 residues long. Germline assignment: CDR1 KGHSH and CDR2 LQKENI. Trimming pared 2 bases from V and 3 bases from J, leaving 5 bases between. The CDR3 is CASSPEFNQPQHF. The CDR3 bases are TGTGCCAGCTCACCAGAGTTCAATCAGCCCCAGCATTTT.

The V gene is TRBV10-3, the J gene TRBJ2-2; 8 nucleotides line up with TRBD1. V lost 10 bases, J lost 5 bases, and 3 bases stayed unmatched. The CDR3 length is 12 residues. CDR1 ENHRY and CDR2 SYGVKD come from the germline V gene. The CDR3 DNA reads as TGTGCCACAGGGGGCAGTACCGGGGAGCTGTTTTTT. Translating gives CATGGSTGELFF.

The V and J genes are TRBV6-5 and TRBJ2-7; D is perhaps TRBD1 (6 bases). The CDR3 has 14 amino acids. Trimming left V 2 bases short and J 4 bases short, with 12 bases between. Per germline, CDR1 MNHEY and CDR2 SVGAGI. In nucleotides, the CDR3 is TGTGCCAGCAGTTACGGGCAGGGGTATTACGAGCAGTACTTC. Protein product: CASSYGQGYYEQYF.

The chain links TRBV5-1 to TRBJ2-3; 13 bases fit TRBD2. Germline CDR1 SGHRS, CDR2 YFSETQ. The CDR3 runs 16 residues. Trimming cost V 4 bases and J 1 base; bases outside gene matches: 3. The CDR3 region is CASSTGLAGGTDTQYF. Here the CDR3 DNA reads TGCGCCAGCAGCACCGGACTAGCGGGGGGCACAGATACGCAGTATTTT.

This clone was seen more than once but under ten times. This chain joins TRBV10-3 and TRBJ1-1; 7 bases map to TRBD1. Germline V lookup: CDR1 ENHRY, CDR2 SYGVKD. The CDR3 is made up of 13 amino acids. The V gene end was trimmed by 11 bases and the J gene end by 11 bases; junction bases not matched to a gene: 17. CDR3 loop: CAAYPSGGGRAFF. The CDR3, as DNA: TGTGCCGCCTACCCATCAGGGGGTGGTAGGGCTTTCTTT.

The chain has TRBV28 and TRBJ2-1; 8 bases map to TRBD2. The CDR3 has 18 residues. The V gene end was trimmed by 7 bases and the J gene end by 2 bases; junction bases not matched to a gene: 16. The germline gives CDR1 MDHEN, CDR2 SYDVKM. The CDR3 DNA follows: TGTGCCAGCAAATTGGAGACCCTAGCGGGCTGGGCCTACAATGAGCAGTTCTTC. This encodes CASKLETLAGWAYNEQFF.

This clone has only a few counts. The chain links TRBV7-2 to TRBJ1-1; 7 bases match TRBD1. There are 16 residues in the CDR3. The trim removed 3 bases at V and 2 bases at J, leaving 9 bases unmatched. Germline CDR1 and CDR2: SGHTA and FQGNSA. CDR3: CASSLGTVGYNTEAFF. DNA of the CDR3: TGTGCCAGCAGCTTGGGGACAGTAGGGTATAACACTGAAGCTTTCTTT.

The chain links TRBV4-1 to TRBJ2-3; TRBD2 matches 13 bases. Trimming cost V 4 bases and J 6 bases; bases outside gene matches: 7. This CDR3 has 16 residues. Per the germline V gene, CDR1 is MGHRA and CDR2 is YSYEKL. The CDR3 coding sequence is TGCGCCAGCAGCCGCACTAGCGGGGGGGCTCTGGATACGCAGTATTTT. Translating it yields CASSRTSGGALDTQYF.

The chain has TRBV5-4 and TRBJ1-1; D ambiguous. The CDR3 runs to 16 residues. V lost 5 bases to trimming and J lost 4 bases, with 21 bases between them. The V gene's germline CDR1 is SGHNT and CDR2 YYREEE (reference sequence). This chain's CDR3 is CASSKGGGSDGTEAFF. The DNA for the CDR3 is TGTGCCAGCAGTAAGGGCGGCGGGTCAGACGGCACTGAAGCTTTCTTT.

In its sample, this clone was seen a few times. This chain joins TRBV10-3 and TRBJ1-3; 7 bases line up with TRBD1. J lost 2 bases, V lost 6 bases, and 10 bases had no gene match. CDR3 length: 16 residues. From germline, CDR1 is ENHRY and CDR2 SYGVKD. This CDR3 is CAISKNRGLAGNTIYF. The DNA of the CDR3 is TGTGCCATCAGCAAAAACAGGGGCCTGGCTGGAAACACCATATATTTT.

As DNA, the CDR3 is TGCGCCAGCAGCTTGGATAGGGGTCCCTACGAGCAGTACTTC. Translating it yields CASSLDRGPYEQYF. This chain uses TRBV5-1 with TRBJ2-7, with D perhaps matching TRBD1 (5 bases). Looked up from germline, CDR1 is SGHRS and CDR2 is YFSETQ. Trimming left V 0 bases short and J 2 bases short, with 9 bases between. This CDR3 region has 14 residues.

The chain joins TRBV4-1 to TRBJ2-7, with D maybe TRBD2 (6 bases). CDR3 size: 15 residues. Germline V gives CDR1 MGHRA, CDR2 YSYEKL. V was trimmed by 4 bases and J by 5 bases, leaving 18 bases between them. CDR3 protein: CASSLTWGVKNEQYF. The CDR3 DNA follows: TGCGCCAGCAGCCTCACCTGGGGGGTAAAAAACGAGCAGTACTTC.

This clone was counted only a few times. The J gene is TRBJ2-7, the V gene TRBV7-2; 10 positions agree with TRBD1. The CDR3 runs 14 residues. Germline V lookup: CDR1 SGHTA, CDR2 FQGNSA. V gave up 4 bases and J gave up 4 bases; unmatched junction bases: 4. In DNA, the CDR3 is TGTGCCAGCAGCTCGGACAGGGGGTTTTACGAGCAGTACTTC. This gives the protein CASSSDRGFYEQYF. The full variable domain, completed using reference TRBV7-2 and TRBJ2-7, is GAGVSQSPSNKVTEKGKDVELRCDPISGHTALYWYRQSLGQGLEFLIYFQGNSAPDKSGLPSDRFSAERTGGSVSTLTIQRTQQEDSAVYLCASSSDRGFYEQYFGPGTRLTVT.

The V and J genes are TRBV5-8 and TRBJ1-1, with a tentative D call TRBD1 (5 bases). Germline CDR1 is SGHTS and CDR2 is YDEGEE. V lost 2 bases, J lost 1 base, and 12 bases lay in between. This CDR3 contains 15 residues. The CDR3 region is CASSLGGARNTEAFF. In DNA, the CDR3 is TGTGCCAGCAGCTTAGGAGGGGCCCGGAACACTGAAGCTTTCTTT.

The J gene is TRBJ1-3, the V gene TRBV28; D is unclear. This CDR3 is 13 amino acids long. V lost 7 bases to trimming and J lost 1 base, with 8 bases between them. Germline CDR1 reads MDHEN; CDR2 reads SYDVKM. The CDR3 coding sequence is TGTGCCAGCACGGGGTTTTCTGGAAACACCATATATTTT. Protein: CASTGFSGNTIYF.

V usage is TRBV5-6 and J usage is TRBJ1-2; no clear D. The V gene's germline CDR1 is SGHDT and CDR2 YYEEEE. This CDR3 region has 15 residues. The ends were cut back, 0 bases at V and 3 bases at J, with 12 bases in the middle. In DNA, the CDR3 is TGTGCCAGCAGCTTGGGGATCCTCCTAGACTATGGCTACACCTTC. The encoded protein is CASSLGILLDYGYTF.

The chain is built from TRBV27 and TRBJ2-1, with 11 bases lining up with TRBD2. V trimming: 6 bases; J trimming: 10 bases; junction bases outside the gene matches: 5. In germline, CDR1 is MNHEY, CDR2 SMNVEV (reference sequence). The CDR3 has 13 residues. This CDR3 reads CASSRTSGGEQFF. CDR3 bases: TGTGCCAGCAGCAGAACTAGCGGGGGAGAGCAGTTCTTC.

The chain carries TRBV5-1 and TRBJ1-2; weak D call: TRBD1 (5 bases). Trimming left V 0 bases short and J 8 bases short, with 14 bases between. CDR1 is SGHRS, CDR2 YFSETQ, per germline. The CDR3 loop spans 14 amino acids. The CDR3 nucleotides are TGCGCCAGCAGCTTGGAGACAGTTGGGCCGGGCTACACCTTC. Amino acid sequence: CASSLETVGPGYTF.

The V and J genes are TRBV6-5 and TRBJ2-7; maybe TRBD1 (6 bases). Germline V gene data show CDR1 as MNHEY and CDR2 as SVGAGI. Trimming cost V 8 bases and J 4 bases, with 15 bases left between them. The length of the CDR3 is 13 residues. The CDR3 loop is CASHAGAQYEQYF. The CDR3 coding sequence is TGTGCCAGCCACGCAGGGGCTCAATACGAGCAGTACTTC.

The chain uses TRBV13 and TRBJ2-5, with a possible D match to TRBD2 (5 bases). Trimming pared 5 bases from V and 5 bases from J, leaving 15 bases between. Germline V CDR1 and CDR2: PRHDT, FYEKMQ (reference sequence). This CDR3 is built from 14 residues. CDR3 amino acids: CASSLSGIGETQYF. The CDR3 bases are TGTGCCAGCAGCCTATCCGGGATTGGGGAGACCCAGTACTTC.

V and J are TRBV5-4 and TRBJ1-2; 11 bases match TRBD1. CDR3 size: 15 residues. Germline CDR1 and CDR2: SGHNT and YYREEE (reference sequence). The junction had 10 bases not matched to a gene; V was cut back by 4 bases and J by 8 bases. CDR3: CASSLWTGGFRGYTF. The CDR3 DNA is TGTGCCAGCAGCCTATGGACAGGGGGCTTTCGAGGCTACACCTTC.

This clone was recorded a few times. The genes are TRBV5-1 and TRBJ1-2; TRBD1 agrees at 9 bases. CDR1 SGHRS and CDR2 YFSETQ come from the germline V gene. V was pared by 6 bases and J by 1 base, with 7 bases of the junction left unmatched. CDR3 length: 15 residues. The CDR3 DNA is TGCGCCAGCAAGGAACAGGGGGCAGGTAACTATGGCTACACCTTC. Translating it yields CASKEQGAGNYGYTF.

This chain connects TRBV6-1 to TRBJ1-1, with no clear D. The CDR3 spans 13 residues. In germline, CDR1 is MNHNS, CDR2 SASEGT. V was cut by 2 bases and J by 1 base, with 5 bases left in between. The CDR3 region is CASSESRNTEAFF. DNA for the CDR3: TGTGCCAGCAGTGAATCCAGGAACACTGAAGCTTTCTTT.

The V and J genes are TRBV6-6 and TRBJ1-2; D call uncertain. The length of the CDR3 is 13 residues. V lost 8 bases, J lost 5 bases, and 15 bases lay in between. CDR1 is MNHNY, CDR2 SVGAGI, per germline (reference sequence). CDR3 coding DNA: TGTGCCAGCTTAATCACAGATGGGTATGGCTACACCTTC. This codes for CASLITDGYGYTF.

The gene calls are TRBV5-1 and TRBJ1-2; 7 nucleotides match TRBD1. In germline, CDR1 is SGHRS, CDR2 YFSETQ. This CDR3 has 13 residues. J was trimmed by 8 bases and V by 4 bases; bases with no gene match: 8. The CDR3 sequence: CASSGDRVGGYTF. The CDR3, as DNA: TGCGCCAGCAGCGGAGACAGGGTCGGGGGCTACACCTTC.

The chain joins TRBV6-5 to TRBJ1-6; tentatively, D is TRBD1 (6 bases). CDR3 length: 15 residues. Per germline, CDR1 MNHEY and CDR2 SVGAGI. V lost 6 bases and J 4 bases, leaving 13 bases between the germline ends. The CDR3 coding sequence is TGTGCCAGCAGCGAGGACAGTGGGTATAATTCACCCCTCCACTTT. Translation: CASSEDSGYNSPLHF.